This T cell receptor beta chain was recovered during a study of human T cells and chemical hapten exposure (dated by TCRdb to about 2021). As for the study more broadly: For sensitization, 2% DPC in acetone was applied to a 2 cm by 2 cm area of upper inner arm skin. Throughout the study period of 20 to 30 weeks, patients also received therapeutic DPC doses to the scalp every week. Patch testing was performed on the upper back with Finn chambers containing 0.01% DPC, and the patch tests were scored after 6 days according to International Contact Dermatitis Research Group standards. The patient cohort, mostly female, included alopecia areata with under or over 50% scalp involvement, alopecia totalis and alopecia universalis. Libraries were pooled for sequencing, and per-sample TCR yields varied mainly because of small differences in library volumes within the pool. Peripheral blood TCR repertoire changes were tracked in vivo in alopecia patients during primary and secondary sensitization to the hapten diphenylcyclopropenone (DPC). Blood was sampled from patients pre-sensitization (week 0) and at 2, 6 and about 24 weeks after DPC sensitization. Roughly 30 alopecia patients provided blood for TCR sequencing at one to four time points (pre-sensitization, 2, 6 and 24 weeks).

V lost 4 bases and J lost 0 bases; the stretch between them is 11 bases long. From a lookup of the germline V gene (reference sequence), CDR1 and CDR2 are SGHNT and YYREEE. The CDR3 spans 16 residues, from the cysteine through the phenylalanine. Solely the CDR3 DNA is kept, with 48 bases framed from the first base. The time point label corresponds to: pre-sensitization, week 0. This sample's treatment or condition label indicates: therapeutic diphenylcyclopropenone sensitization with weekly scalp DPC. At each patch-test visit, blood was drawn before the patch test was applied. Patients were eligible if aged 18 to 70, diagnosed with alopecia and judged suitable for DPC therapy, and pregnant patients were excluded. Total RNA was isolated from unfractionated whole blood collected in Tempus Blood RNA tubes. The receptor library was made with RACE. Sequencing was performed on a NextSeq 500. During library preparation, unique molecular identifiers were attached to individual cDNA molecules so that TCRs could be counted quantitatively and reproducibly. Each blood RNA sample was used to sequence both TCR alpha and TCR beta chains. In the authors' own workflow: The median number of TCRs per sample was roughly 98,000, ranging from about 20,000 to 700,000. The Decombinator software suite was used to annotate the V, J and CDR3 of the TCR reads. For PS versus PT1 abundance plots, all samples were subsampled to the same number of TCRs (28,000). Expanded TCRs were defined as absent before sensitization and observed at least eight times at the 2-week time point. The public reads were run again by TCRdb, first through fastp at Q25 and then through MiXCR, and only productive beta chains were kept. Identical CDR3 proteins give one entry, which carries the most common genes and DNA. TCRdb assigned the V and J calls; the authors' analysis was not used. Present in this sample are about 110,000 distinct CDR3 sequences, around 12% of which were seen just once. 1.6% of the sample goes to the ten largest clones.

This clonotype was seen a few times. Its antigen is unknown. Base qualities were left out, and no much larger clone turns up one base away. The investigation overall reported the following: No change with DPC sensitization was found in the number of TCRs above 1 in 1000 frequency, and no evidence of global repertoire structure alterations was found. Significantly more large CDR3 similarity clusters were formed by expanded TCRs than by pre-sensitization or healthy control sets, consistent with antigen-driven responses. After repeated subsampling, changes were observed in the strength of the expansion versus patch-test correlation and in the threshold at which the correlation became significant. Patch test score correlated positively with the number of PT1 expanded TCRs, reaching significance at thresholds 8, 16 and 32 but not at 4. Alopecia, a presumed autoimmune disease, was present in all patients, so the immune response of the patients might differ from that of healthy individuals.

The input for sequencing was whole blood, taken in connection with sensitization to the hapten diphenylcyclopropenone (DPC). The TCR sequence derives from a woman in her fifties or sixties with alopecia areata. Some clones in this sample may be carry-over from other donors' samples. The receptor chain draws on TRBV5-4 and TRBJ2-6; no D gene can be assigned with confidence. The CDR3 is CASSLRAHSGANVLTF. The bases are TGTGCCAGCAGCCTCCGGGCCCACTCTGGGGCCAACGTCCTGACTTTC.